A selection of T cell receptor beta chains follows, all from one sample in a study of CD8+ T cells in alopecia areata. The data were produced by immunoSEQ multiplex PCR, yet TCRdb's version contains in-frame clones alone and is incomplete. The sample includes approximately 43,000 clones, about two thirds of them seen just once. Sequencing used CD8+ T cells sorted from blood, obtained at week 4, from a patient treated with tofacitinib. The receptors stem from a human donor with alopecia areata. Each CDR3 is given with its conserved first and last residue. Fields, in order: V gene, J gene, D gene, clone size, CDR3 DNA, CDR3 protein. D genes are given only for firm matches. For some rows the clone size is stated as once, few or many, or as a class when expanded; others skip it.

v_call: TRBV29-1; j_call: TRBJ2-7; d_call: -; clone_size: few; cdr3_nt: TGCAGCGTTCGGACTTCTGCAATCCACGAGCAGTACTTC; cdr3_aa: CSVRTSAIHEQYF
v_call: TRBV6-5; j_call: TRBJ1-1; d_call: -; clone_size: -; cdr3_nt: TGTGCCAGCAGTTTACCAGGACAGATGAACACTGAAGCTTTCTTT; cdr3_aa: CASSLPGQMNTEAFF
v_call: TRBV30; j_call: TRBJ2-4; d_call: TRBD2; clone_size: few; cdr3_nt: TGTGCCTGGAGTACTAGCGGGGGCCAAAACATTCAGTACTTC; cdr3_aa: CAWSTSGGQNIQYF
v_call: TRBV29-1; j_call: TRBJ2-7; d_call: -; clone_size: -; cdr3_nt: TGCAGCGTTGAGCCGGGGGAAGACCCCTACGAGCAGTACTTC; cdr3_aa: CSVEPGEDPYEQYF
v_call: TRBV5-6; j_call: TRBJ1-1; d_call: -; clone_size: -; cdr3_nt: TGTGCCAGCAGCGTGAACACTGAAGCTTTCTTT; cdr3_aa: CASSVNTEAFF
v_call: TRBV5-6; j_call: TRBJ1-6; d_call: TRBD1; clone_size: -; cdr3_nt: TGTGCCAGCAGCTCTCCGGGACAGACAATTGATAATTCACCCCTCCACTTT; cdr3_aa: CASSSPGQTIDNSPLHF
v_call: TRBV29-1; j_call: TRBJ2-5; d_call: -; clone_size: -; cdr3_nt: TGCAGCGTTGAACCCGCGGGGCGCCAAGAGACCCAGTACTTC; cdr3_aa: CSVEPAGRQETQYF
v_call: TRBV29-1; j_call: TRBJ2-1; d_call: TRBD2; clone_size: few; cdr3_nt: TGCAGCGTAACTAGCGGGGGGGCATATGAGCAGTTCTTC; cdr3_aa: CSVTSGGAYEQFF
v_call: TRBV30; j_call: TRBJ2-7; d_call: -; clone_size: -; cdr3_nt: TGTGCCTGGAACAAAGGGGCCCCGTTCTACGAGCAGTACTTC; cdr3_aa: CAWNKGAPFYEQYF
v_call: TRBV27; j_call: TRBJ1-2; d_call: -; clone_size: -; cdr3_nt: TGTGCCAGCAGTCCGAACGGACAGACTTATGGCTACACCTTC; cdr3_aa: CASSPNGQTYGYTF
v_call: TRBV12-5; j_call: TRBJ1-5; d_call: -; clone_size: -; cdr3_nt: TGTGCTAGTGGTTTGACGGGTTATAGCAATCAGCCCCAGCATTTT; cdr3_aa: CASGLTGYSNQPQHF
v_call: TRBV6-1; j_call: TRBJ2-3; d_call: TRBD1; clone_size: -; cdr3_nt: TGTGCCAGCAGTACGCCGGGACAGGGTCAAGATACGCAGTATTTT; cdr3_aa: CASSTPGQGQDTQYF
v_call: TRBV30; j_call: TRBJ2-7; d_call: -; clone_size: once; cdr3_nt: TGTGCCTGGGAACCTGGCGCCGGGGCGCCTTGGGAGCAGTACTTC; cdr3_aa: CAWEPGAGAPWEQYF
v_call: TRBV6-5; j_call: TRBJ2-1; d_call: TRBD2; clone_size: few; cdr3_nt: TGTGCCAGCAGAGAGGGACTAGGAACCTACAATGAGCAGTTCTTC; cdr3_aa: CASREGLGTYNEQFF
v_call: TRBV29-1; j_call: TRBJ2-5; d_call: TRBD2; clone_size: -; cdr3_nt: TGCAGCGGTGGACCAACTAGCGGGGGGAAAGAGACCCAGTACTTC; cdr3_aa: CSGGPTSGGKETQYF
v_call: TRBV30; j_call: TRBJ1-1; d_call: -; clone_size: few; cdr3_nt: TGTGCCTGGAGTGTACTACGAGGGACTGAAGCTTTCTTT; cdr3_aa: CAWSVLRGTEAFF
v_call: TRBV29-1; j_call: TRBJ2-7; d_call: -; clone_size: few; cdr3_nt: TGCAGCGTTGAACCGGAAAACTCCTACGAGCAGTACTTC; cdr3_aa: CSVEPENSYEQYF
v_call: TRBV5-1; j_call: TRBJ2-3; d_call: -; clone_size: few; cdr3_nt: TGCGCCAGCACGCGGGCAGGGCACACAGATACGCAGTATTTT; cdr3_aa: CASTRAGHTDTQYF
v_call: TRBV30; j_call: TRBJ1-1; d_call: -; clone_size: -; cdr3_nt: TGTGCCTGGAGTGTACGTTCAGGTCTGAACACTGAAGCTTTCTTT; cdr3_aa: CAWSVRSGLNTEAFF
v_call: TRBV27; j_call: TRBJ1-2; d_call: -; clone_size: -; cdr3_nt: TGTGCCAGCTCCCCTGGGCAGGGCACTAACTATGGCTACACCTTC; cdr3_aa: CASSPGQGTNYGYTF
v_call: TRBV30; j_call: TRBJ1-4; d_call: TRBD1; clone_size: -; cdr3_nt: TGTGCCTGGAGTGTAGGGGGCAATGAAAAACTGTTTTTT; cdr3_aa: CAWSVGGNEKLFF
v_call: TRBV27; j_call: TRBJ1-1; d_call: -; clone_size: -; cdr3_nt: TGTGCCAGCAGTCCTGCTCGGGGGTGGACTGAAGCTTTCTTT; cdr3_aa: CASSPARGWTEAFF
v_call: TRBV29-1; j_call: TRBJ2-1; d_call: -; clone_size: few; cdr3_nt: TGCAGCGTTGATAATGGGGCAGACTCCTACAATGAGCAGTTCTTC; cdr3_aa: CSVDNGADSYNEQFF
v_call: TRBV14; j_call: TRBJ2-1; d_call: TRBD2; clone_size: -; cdr3_nt: TGTGCCAGCAGCGTCGGGCTAGCGGGGGGGCCACTCTACAATGAGCAGTTCTTC; cdr3_aa: CASSVGLAGGPLYNEQFF
v_call: TRBV2; j_call: TRBJ2-1; d_call: -; clone_size: -; cdr3_nt: TGTGCCAGCACCAATACCGATGAGCAGTTCTTC; cdr3_aa: CASTNTDEQFF
v_call: TRBV29-1; j_call: TRBJ1-2; d_call: TRBD1; clone_size: once; cdr3_nt: TGCAGCGTACAGGGGGCAGGCTATGGCTACACCTTC; cdr3_aa: CSVQGAGYGYTF
v_call: TRBV29-1; j_call: TRBJ1-2; d_call: -; clone_size: once; cdr3_nt: TGCAGCGTTGATGCTAACTATGGCTACACCTTC; cdr3_aa: CSVDANYGYTF
v_call: TRBV13; j_call: TRBJ2-3; d_call: -; clone_size: -; cdr3_nt: TGTGCCAGCAGCCCTCTCGGAGATACGCAGTATTTT; cdr3_aa: CASSPLGDTQYF
v_call: TRBV29-1; j_call: TRBJ2-1; d_call: TRBD1; clone_size: -; cdr3_nt: TGCAGCGTTGCAGGGGGCGCCTACAATGAGCAGTTCTTC; cdr3_aa: CSVAGGAYNEQFF
v_call: TRBV5-6; j_call: TRBJ2-7; d_call: -; clone_size: medium-sized; cdr3_nt: TGTGCCAGCAGCTTGGCCCGGGGGAGGGAGCAGTACTTC; cdr3_aa: CASSLARGREQYF
v_call: TRBV29-1; j_call: TRBJ1-4; d_call: TRBD1; clone_size: -; cdr3_nt: TGCAGCGTTGAATCCGGGACAGACGAAAAACTGTTTTTT; cdr3_aa: CSVESGTDEKLFF
v_call: TRBV5-6; j_call: TRBJ2-1; d_call: TRBD1; clone_size: -; cdr3_nt: TGTGCCAGCAGCTTAGGGACAGGAGAATACAATGAGCAGTTCTTC; cdr3_aa: CASSLGTGEYNEQFF
v_call: TRBV29-1; j_call: TRBJ1-2; d_call: TRBD1; clone_size: -; cdr3_nt: TGCAGCGTACTACAGGGGTATGGCTACACCTTC; cdr3_aa: CSVLQGYGYTF
v_call: TRBV29-1; j_call: TRBJ2-1; d_call: -; clone_size: few; cdr3_nt: TGCAGCGTTGAAGCAGCTACCTACAATGAGCAGTTCTTC; cdr3_aa: CSVEAATYNEQFF
v_call: TRBV5-1; j_call: TRBJ1-6; d_call: -; clone_size: -; cdr3_nt: TGCGCCAGCAGCTTGGGTTATCTTAATTCACCCCTCCACTTT; cdr3_aa: CASSLGYLNSPLHF
v_call: TRBV29-1; j_call: TRBJ1-1; d_call: TRBD1; clone_size: few; cdr3_nt: TGCAGCGTTCAGGGGGCTGGGAGCACTGAAGCTTTCTTT; cdr3_aa: CSVQGAGSTEAFF
v_call: TRBV30; j_call: TRBJ2-7; d_call: TRBD1; clone_size: -; cdr3_nt: TGTGCCTGGAGTGTGGGGACAGGGGACGAGCAGTACTTC; cdr3_aa: CAWSVGTGDEQYF
v_call: TRBV30; j_call: TRBJ2-5; d_call: -; clone_size: -; cdr3_nt: TGTGCCTGGAGTGCAGGCGCCTCGCGGGGAGAGACCCAGTACTTC; cdr3_aa: CAWSAGASRGETQYF
v_call: TRBV29-1; j_call: TRBJ2-1; d_call: TRBD2; clone_size: -; cdr3_nt: TGCAGCGTGGAACCTTGGGCGGGGGGGCGCAATGAGCAGTTCTTC; cdr3_aa: CSVEPWAGGRNEQFF
v_call: TRBV29-1; j_call: TRBJ2-5; d_call: TRBD1; clone_size: -; cdr3_nt: TGCAGCGTTCCTGACAGGGAGTACCAAGAGACCCAGTACTTC; cdr3_aa: CSVPDREYQETQYF
v_call: TRBV6-5; j_call: TRBJ2-3; d_call: -; clone_size: few; cdr3_nt: TGTGCCAGCAGTTATATGGGGGGGGCTGCAGATACGCAGTATTTT; cdr3_aa: CASSYMGGAADTQYF
v_call: TRBV9; j_call: TRBJ2-7; d_call: TRBD1; clone_size: -; cdr3_nt: TGTGCCAGCAGCCCCGGAATGTGGGACAGGGCCTACGAGCAGTACTTC; cdr3_aa: CASSPGMWDRAYEQYF
v_call: TRBV5-1; j_call: TRBJ1-1; d_call: -; clone_size: -; cdr3_nt: TGCGCCAGCAGCTTCAGGGCGATTTCTAACACTGAAGCTTTCTTT; cdr3_aa: CASSFRAISNTEAFF
v_call: TRBV4-3; j_call: TRBJ2-1; d_call: -; clone_size: -; cdr3_nt: TGCGCCAGCAGCCAAGATATCGGATACAATGAGCAGTTCTTC; cdr3_aa: CASSQDIGYNEQFF
v_call: TRBV11-2; j_call: TRBJ2-5; d_call: -; clone_size: -; cdr3_nt: TGTGCCAGCAGCAATACAGAGACCCAGTACTTC; cdr3_aa: CASSNTETQYF
v_call: TRBV7-6; j_call: TRBJ2-3; d_call: TRBD2; clone_size: few; cdr3_nt: TGTGCCAGCAGCTTAATTCGGGGGGGGACCACAGATACGCAGTATTTT; cdr3_aa: CASSLIRGGTTDTQYF
v_call: TRBV13; j_call: TRBJ1-6; d_call: -; clone_size: -; cdr3_nt: TGTGCCAGCAGGATAATAACAGGGATGTCGGATTCACCCCTCCACTTT; cdr3_aa: CASRIITGMSDSPLHF
v_call: TRBV4-1; j_call: TRBJ2-5; d_call: -; clone_size: few; cdr3_nt: TGCGCCAGCAGCCAAGATGGGGACGGCCTTGGAGGGGAGACCCAGTACTTC; cdr3_aa: CASSQDGDGLGGETQYF
v_call: TRBV29-1; j_call: TRBJ1-1; d_call: -; clone_size: few; cdr3_nt: TGCAGCGTTGAAGATACGGGGGGAGGAAACACTGAAGCTTTCTTT; cdr3_aa: CSVEDTGGGNTEAFF
v_call: TRBV30; j_call: TRBJ2-5; d_call: -; clone_size: -; cdr3_nt: TGTGCCTGGAGATACGGTGAAGAGACCCAGTACTTC; cdr3_aa: CAWRYGEETQYF
v_call: TRBV19; j_call: TRBJ2-4; d_call: TRBD2; clone_size: -; cdr3_nt: TGTGCCAGTAGTACGCCGGGAGGCAGCAACATTCAGTACTTC; cdr3_aa: CASSTPGGSNIQYF
v_call: TRBV29-1; j_call: TRBJ1-2; d_call: TRBD1; clone_size: -; cdr3_nt: TGCAGCGTTGAAGCACTTGGGCAGGGGGGATGGGGCTACACCTTC; cdr3_aa: CSVEALGQGGWGYTF
v_call: TRBV7-6; j_call: TRBJ2-1; d_call: TRBD2; clone_size: -; cdr3_nt: TGTGCCAGCAGCTTAAGTGGCGGGGGGGCCCTCAATGAGCAGTTCTTC; cdr3_aa: CASSLSGGGALNEQFF
v_call: TRBV29-1; j_call: TRBJ1-2; d_call: -; clone_size: -; cdr3_nt: TGCAGCGTTGGCCCTGGGGAGATCTTTAGCTATGGCTACACCTTC; cdr3_aa: CSVGPGEIFSYGYTF
v_call: TRBV4-1; j_call: TRBJ2-5; d_call: -; clone_size: -; cdr3_nt: TGCGCCAGCAGCCAGGACGGACAGCAAGGGGAGACCCAGTACTTC; cdr3_aa: CASSQDGQQGETQYF
v_call: TRBV13; j_call: TRBJ1-1; d_call: -; clone_size: -; cdr3_nt: TGTGCCAGCAGCTTAGGGAGTAACGGTGAAGCTTTCTTT; cdr3_aa: CASSLGSNGEAFF
v_call: TRBV29-1; j_call: TRBJ1-6; d_call: TRBD1; clone_size: -; cdr3_nt: TGCAGCGCCTTATCGACAGGGGCCGAAGGGAATAATTCACCCCTCCACTTT; cdr3_aa: CSALSTGAEGNNSPLHF
v_call: TRBV4-3; j_call: TRBJ2-7; d_call: TRBD1; clone_size: -; cdr3_nt: TGCGCCAGCAGCCAAGGGACAGGGCGCGAGCAGTACTTC; cdr3_aa: CASSQGTGREQYF
v_call: TRBV4-3; j_call: TRBJ2-7; d_call: -; clone_size: -; cdr3_nt: TGCGCCAGCAGCCAAGATCGAGGACCGTCCTACGAGCAGTACTTC; cdr3_aa: CASSQDRGPSYEQYF
v_call: TRBV7-6; j_call: TRBJ2-2; d_call: TRBD1; clone_size: -; cdr3_nt: TGTGCCAGCAGCGGAGACAGGGGGCCCGGCGGGGAGCTGTTTTTT; cdr3_aa: CASSGDRGPGGELFF